The text below deals with one TCR beta chain. This clone's antigen is unknown. Base qualities are not at hand, and no much larger clone is one base apart. The record originates from a study of T cells in Graves' hyperthyroidism and ophthalmopathy (dated by TCRdb to between 2018 and 2021). About the investigation overall: TCR V-J signatures able to tell the groups apart were searched for in a discovery cohort of 90 to 100 patients, of whom more than 40 had Graves' ophthalmopathy and some 60 had stable Graves' hyperthyroidism. Thyroid tissue and blood T-cell repertoires from several Graves' hyperthyroidism patients were also compared in the study. An independent validation cohort of around 19 hyperthyroidism patients and some 15 patients who later progressed to ophthalmopathy tested prospective prediction of ophthalmopathy. TCR Vbeta CDR3 sequencing of 130 to 150 peripheral blood samples (more than 40 ophthalmopathy, about 74 hyperthyroidism and approximately 17 progressor patients) is reported in the paper. After blood sampling, hyperthyroidism patients were treated with methimazole at a starting dose of 30 mg daily, and ophthalmopathy patients were treated with high-dose intravenous methylprednisolone. The 100 or so discovery patients were randomly split 7:3 into training and test sets.

Broader findings and caveats from the paper: Most expanded thyroid clonotypes (frequency above 0.001) were also detected in blood, a finding suggesting that blood repertoires may reflect thyroid immune responses. In cross-validation, a model built on a 13 V-J signature told ophthalmopathy apart from stable hyperthyroidism with approximately 90% sensitivity and about 81% specificity, and in testing the same model reached 80%/75%. No statistical method was used to set the sample size in advance, and investigators knew the group allocation. In validation, progression to ophthalmopathy was predicted by the model with roughly 69% sensitivity and 72.22% specificity, a median of roughly 6.4 months before onset.

CDR1 is given as SGDLS and CDR2 as YYNGEE, both from the germline V gene. Counted from cysteine to phenylalanine, this CDR3 has 15 amino acids. The sequence is cut down to CDR3 DNA, 45 bases in frame from base 1. Trimming removed 3 bases from V and 0 bases from J, leaving 12 bases between the germline ends. TCR beta CDR3 regions were amplified from RNA transcripts. The TCR CDR3 was subjected to a first round of RT-PCR using the HTBI primer set and the Qiagen OneStep RT-PCR kit. A second multiplex PCR round built the libraries, followed by size selection and purification. The libraries were sequenced on an Illumina HiSeq2000 using paired-end 100 bp reads. The source study handled its data this way. SOAPnuke was used to process the raw data, throwing out any read that contained adapters or uncalled bases, had a mean Phred below 15, or lacked an exact constant-primer or identifier match. COPE v1.2.5 was used to merge high-quality paired reads, and clonotypes were defined as unique nucleotide sequences. Clonotypes were aligned to IMGT TRBV, TRBD and TRBJ reference segments using MiTCR v1.1. Analysis was restricted to V-J combinations with a frequency above 0.0001, which covered 99.2% of repertoires. The TCS score was defined as the ratio of F50 (clonal expansion) to E x V (chaos), calculated using BLOSUM62-based TCRdist between CDR3 peptides within each V-J. Welch's t-statistics and random forest reduced 500 to 550 V-J features to 13, which were used in a naive Bayes classifier (R e1071). The similarity between thyroid and blood repertoires was quantified using the Morisita-Horn index. TCRdb reworked the public reads: Q25 trimming with fastp, MiXCR clone assembly, productive beta chains retained. Identical CDR3 protein sequences are pooled into one entry, listed with their most common genes and DNA. V and J calls and clone size were set by TCRdb, not the authors. The sample table shows about 700,000 distinct CDR3 sequences, and nearly 45% are seen once. Clones ranked in the top ten supply approximately 6.8% of the sample.

Patients with uncontrolled infections, other autoimmune diseases, pregnancy or lactation were excluded. Diagnoses were established on the basis of clinical symptoms, serum thyroxine and TRAb, thyroid ultrasound, and orbital computed tomography. Total RNA was extracted using Trizol reagent, and RNA quality was assessed on an Agilent 2100 Bioanalyzer. The sample was peripheral blood or thyroid tissue (not recorded which). The chain employs TRBV9 and TRBJ1-1, and possibly TRBD1, on 6 matching bases. This TCR came from an adult man with Graves' disease, either hyperthyroidism or ophthalmopathy (not recorded which). CDR3 protein: CASSAWDTLNTEAFF. The DNA reads TGTGCCAGCAGCGCTTGGGACACCTTGAACACTGAAGCTTTCTTT.